The TCR beta chain under discussion was sequenced for a study of T cells in localized non-small cell lung cancer. As for this clone: Antigen unknown.

Generated by immunoSEQ multiplex PCR, the TCRdb table keeps only in-frame clones and is missing some. The sample includes tens of thousands of clones, 92% of them seen just once. General study findings and limits: Those with higher blood T cell density had longer overall survival.

V was cut by 3 bases and J by 6 bases, with 15 bases left in between. Germline V CDR1 and CDR2: SGHVS, FQNEAQ. The CDR3 runs 14 residues. This sequence was found in a female donor older than 55 with stage I lung adenocarcinoma. The material sequenced was peripheral blood, taken before any cancer treatment. The V gene is TRBV7-8, the J gene TRBJ2-7, with D perhaps TRBD1 (6 bases). The CDR3 DNA is TGTGCCAGCAGCTTCTCAACTCAGGGGACCGAGCAGTACTTC. Amino acid sequence: CASSFSTQGTEQYF.